This TCR beta chain was documented in a study of blood T cell repertoires in COVID-19. Germline trimming cut 3 bases from V and 8 bases from J; bases unmatched to any gene: 4. Germline values: CDR1 ENHRY, CDR2 SYGVKD. This CDR3 is 14 amino acids long. This clone was observed a single time. Method: immunoSEQ multiplex PCR; TCRdb's copy keeps in-frame clones and lacks some. The data hold 110,000 or so clones, with roughly 84% observed a single time. This chain links TRBV10-3 with TRBJ1-6; 7 bases fit TRBD1. The origin of this receptor is a woman aged 40 to 55 with acute or convalescent COVID-19. Sequences were obtained from peripheral blood. The CDR3 is CAISDRGSYSPLHF. CDR3 sequence (DNA): TGTGCCATCAGTGACAGGGGGTCCTATTCACCCCTCCACTTT.